The rows below give T cell receptor beta chains drawn from one sample of a study of patients and donors after allogeneic stem cell transplantation. Each CDR3 protein gets one entry after TCRdb re-called the RT-PCR reads with MiXCR. The repertoire holds about 160,000 distinct CDR3 sequences, about 32% seen once, with 3.2% in the top ten. Material for sequencing was blood, either unsorted or a sorted T cell fraction (not recorded which). The receptors shown here come from a human donor who was either an allogeneic HSCT recipient or a stem cell or donor lymphocyte infusion donor (not recorded which). It is not recorded whose cells these are; they may come from a transplant donor. Both conserved end residues are part of each CDR3. Fields, in order: D gene, V gene, J gene, clone size, CDR3 DNA, CDR3 protein. The D gene is left open where the match is weak. Part of the rows lack a size; the others show once, few, many or a class for expanded clones.

D: NA; V: TRBV5-1; J: TRBJ1-2; size: NA; DNA: TGCGCCAGCAGCAAGGGACCTAACTATGGCTACACCTTC; CDR3: CASSKGPNYGYTF
D: NA; V: TRBV6-5; J: TRBJ1-6; size: NA; DNA: TGTGCCAGCAGTTTTGCTTGGGGGTCTCGGAAGCCCCTCCACTTT; CDR3: CASSFAWGSRKPLHF
D: TRBD1; V: TRBV7-7; J: TRBJ2-2; size: NA; DNA: TGTGCTAGCAGCCAAAATCCCGGGACAGGGACCGGGGAGCTGTTTTTT; CDR3: CASSQNPGTGTGELFF
D: TRBD1; V: TRBV20-1; J: TRBJ1-4; size: NA; DNA: TGCAGTGCAGGGGACAGGGCAATGGGGGAAAAACTGTTTTTT; CDR3: CSAGDRAMGEKLFF
D: NA; V: TRBV5-1; J: TRBJ1-4; size: few; DNA: TGCGCCAGCAGCTTTGTGGACAGACCGAATGAAAAACTGTTTTTT; CDR3: CASSFVDRPNEKLFF
D: NA; V: TRBV4-3; J: TRBJ1-5; size: few; DNA: TGCGCCAGCAGCCGTAAATATAGCAATCAGCCCCAGCATTTT; CDR3: CASSRKYSNQPQHF
D: NA; V: TRBV28; J: TRBJ2-7; size: NA; DNA: TGTGCCAGCAGTCACTCTAGAGGGTCCTACGAGCAGTACTTC; CDR3: CASSHSRGSYEQYF
D: TRBD2; V: TRBV11-2; J: TRBJ2-5; size: NA; DNA: TGTGCCAGCAGCTCCCCCGCGGGAGGTTGGGAGACCCAGTACTTC; CDR3: CASSSPAGGWETQYF
D: TRBD2; V: TRBV12-3/TRBV12-4; J: TRBJ2-7; size: NA; DNA: TGTGCCAGCAGCCAGGGACTAGCGGGAGGAATCGTCAACGAGCAGTACTTC; CDR3: CASSQGLAGGIVNEQYF
D: NA; V: TRBV12-3/TRBV12-4; J: TRBJ2-4; size: NA; DNA: TGTGCCAGCAGTTTAGCCTCTGGGAACATTCAGTACTTC; CDR3: CASSLASGNIQYF
D: NA; V: TRBV29-1; J: TRBJ2-7; size: few; DNA: TGCAGCGTTGGCGAGCAGTACTTC; CDR3: CSVGEQYF
D: NA; V: TRBV20-1; J: TRBJ1-1; size: NA; DNA: TGCAGTGCTAGACTTATCGCTGAAGCTTTCTTT; CDR3: CSARLIAEAFF
D: TRBD2; V: TRBV5-1; J: TRBJ2-4; size: many; DNA: TGCGCCAGCAGCCTCCTGGCTAGCGGGCATGATCCAGCCAAAAACATTCAGTACTTC; CDR3: CASSLLASGHDPAKNIQYF
D: NA; V: TRBV20-1; J: TRBJ2-3; size: NA; DNA: TGCAGTGCTAGAGAGTGGGAGACGATCTATATAGATACGCAGTATTTT; CDR3: CSAREWETIYIDTQYF
D: TRBD1; V: TRBV4-1; J: TRBJ1-2; size: NA; DNA: TGCGCCAGCAGCCAAGATCACGGACAGGCCCCGTCTGGCTACACCTTC; CDR3: CASSQDHGQAPSGYTF
D: NA; V: TRBV10-3; J: TRBJ2-1; size: few; DNA: TGTGCCATCACCCAGAGCTCCTACAATGAGCAGTTCTTC; CDR3: CAITQSSYNEQFF
D: NA; V: TRBV2; J: TRBJ1-2; size: NA; DNA: TGTGCCAGCAGCGGAGGGGCCGACTATGGCTACACCTTC; CDR3: CASSGGADYGYTF